Listed below are T cell receptor beta chains from one sample, sequenced in a study of shared clonotypes between healthy human individuals. Measured with immunoSEQ multiplex PCR; TCRdb has only the in-frame clones, and not every one. The data show roughly 2 million clones, 85% to 95% seen once. Sequencing was done on a sample of naive CD4+ T cells sorted from blood. Receptor source: a man aged 18-30 years in good health. The CDR3 runs from the conserved cysteine through the conserved F or W. The D gene is left open where the match is weak. The size of a clone is reported for some rows only, either as once, few or many, or as a class for expanded clones.

J: TRBJ2-1
size: NA
D: NA
V: TRBV10-2
CDR3: CASSEEAGASGLVYNEQFF
DNA: TGCGCCAGCAGTGAAGAGGCAGGGGCCTCCGGTCTGGTCTACAATGAGCAGTTCTTC

J: TRBJ2-7
size: NA
D: NA
V: TRBV30
CDR3: CAWRGDNTGAEQYF
DNA: TGTGCCTGGAGGGGGGATAATACAGGAGCGGAGCAGTACTTC

J: TRBJ1-2
size: NA
D: TRBD1
V: TRBV6-1
CDR3: CASSKQGTGSGYTF
DNA: TGTGCCAGCAGCAAACAGGGGACTGGTAGTGGCTACACCTTC

J: TRBJ2-1
size: NA
D: TRBD2
V: TRBV5-6
CDR3: CASSPTPSGIVYEQFF
DNA: TGTGCCAGCAGCCCCACCCCTAGCGGGATCGTCTATGAGCAGTTCTTC

J: TRBJ2-3
size: once
D: TRBD2
V: TRBV6-1
CDR3: CASSEVVAGGGTDTQYF
DNA: TGTGCCAGCAGTGAAGTGGTAGCGGGAGGGGGTACAGATACGCAGTATTTT

J: TRBJ2-2
size: once
D: TRBD2
V: TRBV4-1
CDR3: CASSPAVAGRTGELFF
DNA: TGCGCCAGCAGCCCCGCGGTTGCCGGGAGGACCGGGGAGCTGTTTTTT

J: TRBJ2-1
size: NA
D: TRBD2
V: TRBV7-2
CDR3: CASSPSTHIAGEQFF
DNA: TGTGCCAGCAGCCCATCGACCCACATAGCGGGCGAGCAGTTCTTC

J: TRBJ2-2
size: NA
D: TRBD1
V: TRBV6-4
CDR3: CASSAQGAGELFF
DNA: TGTGCCAGCAGTGCCCAGGGGGCCGGGGAGCTGTTTTTT

J: TRBJ2-2
size: once
D: NA
V: TRBV18
CDR3: CASSPPRQNTGELFF
DNA: TGTGCCAGCTCACCCCCCCGACAGAACACCGGGGAGCTGTTTTTT

J: TRBJ2-3
size: NA
D: TRBD2
V: TRBV5-6
CDR3: CASSLVLAGGPGTDTQYF
DNA: TGTGCCAGCAGCTTGGTACTAGCGGGAGGTCCGGGGACAGATACGCAGTATTTT

J: TRBJ1-6
size: NA
D: NA
V: TRBV18
CDR3: CASSPGTGGRNSPLHF
DNA: TGTGCCAGCTCACCAGGGACGGGGGGTAGAAATTCACCCCTCCACTTT

J: TRBJ1-2
size: NA
D: TRBD1
V: TRBV29-1
CDR3: CSAGDRDSYGYTF
DNA: TGCAGCGCGGGGGACAGGGATAGCTATGGCTACACCTTC

J: TRBJ1-1
size: NA
D: TRBD1
V: TRBV29-1
CDR3: CSVGTGIKAEAFF
DNA: TGCAGCGTTGGGACAGGGATCAAAGCTGAAGCTTTCTTT

J: TRBJ1-3
size: NA
D: TRBD1
V: TRBV5-6
CDR3: CASRVGQGALSGNTIYF
DNA: TGTGCCAGCAGAGTGGGACAGGGGGCCCTCTCTGGAAACACCATATATTTT

J: TRBJ1-3
size: NA
D: NA
V: TRBV30
CDR3: CAWRQSSGNTIYF
DNA: TGTGCCTGGAGACAGAGCTCTGGAAACACCATATATTTT

J: TRBJ2-1
size: NA
D: NA
V: TRBV29-1
CDR3: CSVRPGPPYNEQFF
DNA: TGCAGCGTTCGTCCAGGGCCCCCCTACAATGAGCAGTTCTTC

J: TRBJ2-7
size: once
D: NA
V: TRBV28
CDR3: CASSQPQAWGATKSYEQYF
DNA: TGTGCCAGCAGTCAGCCACAAGCGTGGGGAGCGACAAAGTCCTACGAGCAGTACTTC

J: TRBJ2-3
size: NA
D: NA
V: TRBV4-3
CDR3: CASSHRRGGTDTQYF
DNA: TGCGCCAGCAGCCACAGGCGTGGGGGCACAGATACGCAGTATTTT

J: TRBJ1-3
size: NA
D: NA
V: TRBV10-1
CDR3: CASSDGSGNTIYF
DNA: TGCGCCAGCAGTGACGGCTCTGGAAACACCATATATTTT

J: TRBJ1-6
size: NA
D: NA
V: TRBV5-1
CDR3: CASSLDRVNSPLHF
DNA: TGCGCCAGCAGCTTGGACAGGGTGAATTCACCCCTCCACTTT

J: TRBJ1-1
size: NA
D: NA
V: TRBV10-1
CDR3: CASSEFPAMNTEAFF
DNA: TGCGCCAGCAGTGAATTCCCAGCCATGAACACTGAAGCTTTCTTT

J: TRBJ1-4
size: NA
D: NA
V: TRBV6-6
CDR3: CASSYSRANEKLFF
DNA: TGTGCCAGCAGTTACTCGCGTGCAAATGAAAAACTGTTTTTT

J: TRBJ2-7
size: NA
D: TRBD2
V: TRBV9
CDR3: CASSAGTSGPYEQYF
DNA: TGTGCCAGCAGCGCAGGGACTAGCGGCCCCTACGAGCAGTACTTC